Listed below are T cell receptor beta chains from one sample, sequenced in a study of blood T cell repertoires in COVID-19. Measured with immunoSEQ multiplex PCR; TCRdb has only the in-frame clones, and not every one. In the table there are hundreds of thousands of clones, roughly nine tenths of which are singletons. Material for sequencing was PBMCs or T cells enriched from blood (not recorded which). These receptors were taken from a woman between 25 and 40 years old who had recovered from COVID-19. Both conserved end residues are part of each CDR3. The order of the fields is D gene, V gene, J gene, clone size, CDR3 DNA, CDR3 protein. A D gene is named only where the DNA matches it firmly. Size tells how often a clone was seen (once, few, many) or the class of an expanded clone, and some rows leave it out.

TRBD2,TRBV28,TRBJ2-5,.,TGTGCCAGCAGTTTGAGACCTAGCGGGAGATCTCGAGAGACCCAGTACTTC,CASSLRPSGRSRETQYF
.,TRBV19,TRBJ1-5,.,TGTGCCAGTAGGGAAGAAGGGAGGCTAGATCAGCCCCAGCATTTT,CASREEGRLDQPQHF
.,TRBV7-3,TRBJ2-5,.,TGTGCCAGCAGCTTAACGAGGACAGCTCAAGAGACCCAGTACTTC,CASSLTRTAQETQYF
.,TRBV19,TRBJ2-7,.,TGTGCCAGTAGTGCGGCTGGTTCGAGACGTTACGAGCAGTACTTC,CASSAAGSRRYEQYF
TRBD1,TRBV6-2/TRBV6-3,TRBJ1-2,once,TGTGCCAGCAGTTACTCGAGAAGGGGGCAAGGCTACACCTTC,CASSYSRRGQGYTF
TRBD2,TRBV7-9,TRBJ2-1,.,TGTGCCAGCAGCCCGCCCCTTCTAGCGGGGGGAAACAATGAGCAGTTCTTC,CASSPPLLAGGNNEQFF
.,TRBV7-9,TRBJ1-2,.,TGTGCCAGCAGCCAGGATGAGGGTTTAGGTGGCTACACCTTC,CASSQDEGLGGYTF
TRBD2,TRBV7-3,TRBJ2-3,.,TGTGCCAGCAGCCCCGGGACTAGCGGGAGAGACTCAGATACGCAGTATTTT,CASSPGTSGRDSDTQYF
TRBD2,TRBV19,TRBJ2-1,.,TGTGCCGTACGACCTAGCGGGAGGGGGAGCTCCTACAATGAGCAGTTCTTC,CAVRPSGRGSSYNEQFF
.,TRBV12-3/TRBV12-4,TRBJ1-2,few,TGTGCCAGCAGTCGCCCCCAGGGGAGAGACACCTTC,CASSRPQGRDTF
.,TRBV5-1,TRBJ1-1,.,TGCGCCAGCAGCTTGAGGGGGATTGGGCTGTGGAACACTGAAGCTTTCTTT,CASSLRGIGLWNTEAFF
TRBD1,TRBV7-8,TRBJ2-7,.,TGTGCCAGCAGCCAGACAGGGTTTGGGCAGTACTTC,CASSQTGFGQYF
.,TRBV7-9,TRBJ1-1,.,TGTGCCAGCAGCCCCAGGGACACTGAAGCTTTCTTT,CASSPRDTEAFF
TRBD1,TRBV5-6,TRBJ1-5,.,TGTGCCAGCAGCTCAGGGGGAAATCAGCCCCAGCATTTT,CASSSGGNQPQHF
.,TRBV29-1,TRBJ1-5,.,TGCAGCGTTTTGTGGGAAGGGGAGCCCCAGCATTTT,CSVLWEGEPQHF
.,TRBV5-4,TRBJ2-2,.,TGTGCCAGCAGCTTGCTCAGTGCCGGGGAGCTGTTTTTT,CASSLLSAGELFF
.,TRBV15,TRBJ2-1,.,TGTGCCACCAGTTCAAGGACTGCGATTGGATATGAGCAGTTCTTC,CATSSRTAIGYEQFF
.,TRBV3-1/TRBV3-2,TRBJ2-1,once,TGTGCCAGCAGCCAAGATCCGGGACATGGGGGCAATGAGCAGTTCTTC,CASSQDPGHGGNEQFF
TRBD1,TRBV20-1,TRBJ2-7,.,TGCAGTGCTAGTTCTATGGGACAGGGACCTTACGAGCAGTACTTC,CSASSMGQGPYEQYF
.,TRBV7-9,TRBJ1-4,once,TGTGCCAGCAGCTTATCAGAAAATGAAAAACTGTTTTTT,CASSLSENEKLFF
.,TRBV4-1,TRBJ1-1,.,TGCGCCAGCAGCCAAGGTAGAGGGGGAATAGCGAGGAACACTGAAGCTTTCTTT,CASSQGRGGIARNTEAFF
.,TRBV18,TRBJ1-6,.,TGTGCCAGCTCACCACAAGCCGGACCCCGCAGGGCCCTCCACTTT,CASSPQAGPRRALHF
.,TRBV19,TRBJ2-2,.,TGTGCCAGTAGTATTGGAGGGGTCCTGACGGCCGGGGAGCTGTTTTTT,CASSIGGVLTAGELFF
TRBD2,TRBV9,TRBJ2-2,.,TGTGCCAGCAGCGTATCACTAGCGGGAGCCGGGGAGCTGTTTTTT,CASSVSLAGAGELFF
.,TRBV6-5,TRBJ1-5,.,TGTGCCAGCAGTACTACAGGGAATCAGCCCCAGCATTTT,CASSTTGNQPQHF
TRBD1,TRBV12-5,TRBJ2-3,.,TGTGCTAGTGGTTTGGGCGACAGGGATGGTACGCAGTATTTT,CASGLGDRDGTQYF
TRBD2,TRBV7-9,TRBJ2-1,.,TGTGCCAGCACCCACCGGGACAGGGGACTAGCGGGAGGCAATGAGCAGTTCTTC,CASTHRDRGLAGGNEQFF
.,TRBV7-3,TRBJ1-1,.,TGTGCCAGCAGCTCGGGACAGAACACTGAAGCTTTCTTT,CASSSGQNTEAFF
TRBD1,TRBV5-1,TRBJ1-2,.,TGCGCCAGCAGCTTGGAGGGGGCCGGGGGCTACACCTTC,CASSLEGAGGYTF
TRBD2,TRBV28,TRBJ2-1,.,TGTGCCAGCGGGACTAGCGGGAGGGCTTTTAGCAATGAGCAGTTCTTC,CASGTSGRAFSNEQFF
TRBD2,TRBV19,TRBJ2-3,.,TGTGCCAGTAGTATAAGACTAGCGGGAGGCTCCTGGAAGCAGTATTTT,CASSIRLAGGSWKQYF
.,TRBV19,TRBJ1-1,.,TGTGCCAGTGGCGGGGGTGGGAACACTGAAGCTTTCTTT,CASGGGGNTEAFF
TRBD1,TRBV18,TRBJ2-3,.,TGTGCCAGCTCACCATTTACAGGGGGTGGGGCCACAGATACGCAGTATTTT,CASSPFTGGGATDTQYF
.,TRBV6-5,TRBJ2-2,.,TGTGCCACCCACAGGGGAGGAACCGGGGAGCTGTTTTTT,CATHRGGTGELFF
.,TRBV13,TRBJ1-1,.,TGTGCCAGCAGCTTATGGGCCACTGAAGCTTTCTTT,CASSLWATEAFF
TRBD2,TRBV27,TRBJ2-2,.,TGTGCCAGCTCGATCCTGGGTACTAGCGGCACCGGGGAGCTGTTTTTT,CASSILGTSGTGELFF
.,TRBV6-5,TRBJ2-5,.,TGTGCCAGCAGTTATCGCAGGGTGGTCCAAGAGACCCAGTACTTC,CASSYRRVVQETQYF
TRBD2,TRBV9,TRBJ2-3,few,TGTGCCAGCAGCGTCGGCGGGGGTAGCACAGATACGCAGTATTTT,CASSVGGGSTDTQYF
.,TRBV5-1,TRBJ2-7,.,TGCGCCAGCAGCTGGAACCCCAGAAGGAGCTCCTACGAGCAGTACTTC,CASSWNPRRSSYEQYF
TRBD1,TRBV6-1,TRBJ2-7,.,TGTGCCAGCAGTGAACAAGGTCGAGACAGGGAAAATCCTTTTAGCGACGAGCAGTACTTC,CASSEQGRDRENPFSDEQYF
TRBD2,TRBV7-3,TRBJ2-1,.,TGTGCCAGCAGCCCGCAGGGACTAGTTTTCAATGAGCAGTTCTTC,CASSPQGLVFNEQFF
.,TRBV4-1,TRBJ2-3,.,TGCGCCAGCAGCGCCACCAGGGTCGTTGATACGCAGTATTTT,CASSATRVVDTQYF
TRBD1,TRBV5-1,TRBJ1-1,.,TGCGCCAGCAGCTTGGTAGAGGGGGCGAATACTGAAGCTTTCTTT,CASSLVEGANTEAFF